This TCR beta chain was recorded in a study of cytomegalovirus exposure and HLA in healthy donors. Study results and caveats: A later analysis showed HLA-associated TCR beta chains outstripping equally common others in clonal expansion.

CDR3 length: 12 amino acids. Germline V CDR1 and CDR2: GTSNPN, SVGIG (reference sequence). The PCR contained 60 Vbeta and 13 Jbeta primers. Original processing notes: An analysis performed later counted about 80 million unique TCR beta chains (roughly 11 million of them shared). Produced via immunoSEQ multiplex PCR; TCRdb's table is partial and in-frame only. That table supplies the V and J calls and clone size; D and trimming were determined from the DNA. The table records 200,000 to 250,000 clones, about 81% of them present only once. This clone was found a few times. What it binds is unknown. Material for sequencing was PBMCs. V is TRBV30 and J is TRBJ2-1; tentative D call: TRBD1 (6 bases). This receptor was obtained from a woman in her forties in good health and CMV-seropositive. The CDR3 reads CVLRTQGNEQFF. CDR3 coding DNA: TGTGTCCTCCGTACACAGGGCAATGAGCAGTTCTTC.